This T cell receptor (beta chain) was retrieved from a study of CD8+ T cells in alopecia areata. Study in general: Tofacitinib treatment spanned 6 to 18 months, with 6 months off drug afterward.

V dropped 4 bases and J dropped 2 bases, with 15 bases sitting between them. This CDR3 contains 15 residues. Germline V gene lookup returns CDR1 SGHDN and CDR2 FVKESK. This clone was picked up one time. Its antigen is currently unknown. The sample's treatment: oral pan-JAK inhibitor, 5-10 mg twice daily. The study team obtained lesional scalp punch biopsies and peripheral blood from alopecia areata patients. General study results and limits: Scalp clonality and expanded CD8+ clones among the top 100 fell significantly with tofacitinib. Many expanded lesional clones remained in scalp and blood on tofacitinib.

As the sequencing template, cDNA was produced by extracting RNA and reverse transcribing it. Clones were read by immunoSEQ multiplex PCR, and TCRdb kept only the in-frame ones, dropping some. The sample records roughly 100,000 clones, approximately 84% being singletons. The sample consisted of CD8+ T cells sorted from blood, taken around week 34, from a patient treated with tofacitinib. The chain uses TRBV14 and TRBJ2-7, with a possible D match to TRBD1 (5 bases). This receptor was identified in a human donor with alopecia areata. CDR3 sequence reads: CASSPEGVGTYEQYF. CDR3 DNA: TGTGCCAGCAGCCCTGAAGGGGTAGGAACCTACGAGCAGTACTTC.